A selection of T cell receptor beta chains follows, all from one sample in a study of post-analysis software for immune sequencing data. TCRdb used MiXCR to reprocess the PCR reads, holding one entry per CDR3 protein. This table has hundreds of thousands of distinct CDR3 sequences, 53% appearing once. Sequenced material: blood. The receptor source for this set is a girl between 5 and 17 years old with multiple sclerosis. CDR3s include the opening cysteine and the closing phenylalanine or tryptophan. The order of the fields is CDR3 DNA, CDR3 protein, clone size, J gene, V gene, D gene. D genes are given only for firm matches. Size is omitted from some rows. Given values are once, few, many or a class for expanded clones.

TGTGCCAGCAGTTACCGGAGGGGGAGATCCCTTCCAAGGCAGTTCTTC CASSYRRGRSLPRQFF - TRBJ2-1 TRBV6-7 -
TGCAGTGCTAGGGACGAGGGCCGAATAGATACGCAGTATTTT CSARDEGRIDTQYF - TRBJ2-3 TRBV20-1 -
TGTGCCAGCAGCAACCAGGCCTACAATGAGCAGTACTTC CASSNQAYNEQYF few TRBJ2-7 TRBV7-3 -
TGCAGCGTAAGCACTAGCGGACCTAGCACAGATACGCAGTATTTT CSVSTSGPSTDTQYF - TRBJ2-3 TRBV29-1 TRBD2
TGTGCCAGCAGCCAGATCCGGCCAGATACGCAGTATTTT CASSQIRPDTQYF - TRBJ2-3 TRBV12-3/TRBV12-4 -
TGTGCCAGCAGTTACCCCGGAAGCGGGAGGCCCTCAGAGCAGTACTTC CASSYPGSGRPSEQYF few TRBJ2-5 TRBV6-2/TRBV6-3 TRBD2
TGTGCCGTCAGCGATCCTGGCCGGGGTGAGCAGTACTTC CAVSDPGRGEQYF - TRBJ2-4 TRBV10-3 -
TGTGCTAGTGGGCCCGGAGGGGCCGAGCAGTACTTC CASGPGGAEQYF few TRBJ2-7 TRBV12-5 -
TGTGCCAGCAGTGAATCCTGGACAGGGGGGACCCAAGAGACCCAGTACTTC CASSESWTGGTQETQYF few TRBJ2-5 TRBV25-1 TRBD1
TGTGCCGAACGGGAGCAGTACTTC CAEREQYF - TRBJ2-7 TRBV2 -
TGTGCCAGCAGCCCTGGGCAGGCTAATTCACCCCTCCACTTT CASSPGQANSPLHF - TRBJ1-6 TRBV3-1 -
TGCGCCAGCAGCTTCGGGGGATCGGGCAACAATGAGCAGTTCTTC CASSFGGSGNNEQFF - TRBJ2-1 TRBV5-1 -
TGTGCCAGCAGCTTATGGAGCTCCTACGAGCAGTTCTTC CASSLWSSYEQFF - TRBJ2-1 TRBV7-3 -
TGCGCCAGCCGGGGGCGCTGGGATGGCTACACCTTC CASRGRWDGYTF few TRBJ1-2 TRBV10-1 -
TGTGCCAGCAGCGCTGGACTAGCGGGGAACTTCATCTCTGGGGCCAACGTCCTGACTTTC CASSAGLAGNFISGANVLTF - TRBJ2-6 TRBV5-6 TRBD2
TGTGCCAGCAGCAAGGAGCTAGCCAAAAACATTCAGTACTTC CASSKELAKNIQYF - TRBJ2-4 TRBV21-1 -
TGTGCCAGGTTGGGACAGGGGGCGTCCGAGCAGTACTTC CARLGQGASEQYF few TRBJ2-7 TRBV2 TRBD1